This TCR beta chain was captured by sequencing in a study of multiple sclerosis patients with progressive multifocal leukoencephalopathy. Study-level results: In most PML patients, TRB repertoires appeared less diverse by entropy.

Regarding this clone: The target antigen is unknown.

Sequencing used immunoSEQ multiplex PCR; TCRdb keeps in-frame clones, though not all of them. The sample holds some 28,000 clones, 85% to 90% seen once. The CDR3 is 16 residues long. Germline V gene data show CDR1 as MNHEY and CDR2 as SVGAGI. V was clipped by 0 bases and J by 7 bases; unmatched bases: 8. Time point specified: 12 to 13 months of natalizumab therapy. The specimen comprised PBMCs, sampled from a patient treated with natalizumab. This chain uses TRBV6-5 with TRBJ2-3, with 9 bases identical to TRBD2. The origin of this receptor is a human donor with multiple sclerosis. The CDR3 sequence is CASSYSMLAGRYTQYF. CDR3 DNA: TGTGCCAGCAGTTACTCGATGCTAGCGGGGAGGTATACGCAGTATTTT.